The clone carrying this T cell receptor beta chain was counted at least ten times. The data were taken from a study of blood T cell repertoires in COVID-19. Generated by immunoSEQ multiplex PCR, the TCRdb table keeps only in-frame clones and is missing some. The sample holds under 90,000 clones, approximately 90% seen once. The sample was peripheral blood. This TCR came from a woman aged 50 to 65 with COVID-19, enrolled during active disease.

CDR3 region: CASSDSTTGANVLTF. The CDR3 DNA reads as TGTGCCAGCAGTGACTCGACAACTGGGGCCAACGTCCTGACTTTC. This chain uses TRBV6-4 with TRBJ2-6; D remains unclear. Trimming shortened V by 0 bases and J by 2 bases, and 5 bases separated the two germline ends. This CDR3 contains 15 residues. Germline V gene data show CDR1 as MRHNA and CDR2 as SNTAGT.